This is a list of T cell receptor beta chains from one sample in a study of identical twins. TCRdb independently ran MiXCR on the 5' RACE reads; one entry per CDR3 protein. Of 460,000 or so distinct CDR3 sequences in the sample, approximately 15% are singletons; the top ten hold approximately 0.52%. The same sample was also studied in work on yellow fever vaccine responses in identical twins.

Sequencing input: CD4+ T cells sorted from blood. The receptor source for this set is a woman aged 18-29 years in good health. Each CDR3 is given with its conserved first and last residue. The D gene is left open where the match is weak. A row's size may be missing; if present it is once, few, many or a size class.

TRBV5-1	TRBJ2-7	TRBD2	NA	TGCGCCAGCAGCTTGGTGCCGAAGAGCGGGAGTGGTAACGAGCAGTACTTC	CASSLVPKSGSGNEQYF
TRBV27	TRBJ2-1	NA	NA	TGTGCCATCAAGCGAACAGGCTACAATGAGCAGTTCTTC	CAIKRTGYNEQFF
TRBV7-9	TRBJ1-5	NA	few	TGTGCCAGCAGCTTAGCAGGGGCCGACAATCAGCCCCAGCATTTT	CASSLAGADNQPQHF
TRBV5-5	TRBJ2-3	NA	many	TGTGCCAGCAGCTGGGGAGATAGGGTTGGAACAGATACGCAGTATTTT	CASSWGDRVGTDTQYF
TRBV29-1	TRBJ2-2	NA	NA	TGCAGCGTTCAGGACAGCGGTTACACCGGGGAGCTGTTTTTT	CSVQDSGYTGELFF
TRBV11-2	TRBJ2-1	TRBD2	NA	TGTGCCAGCAACGGACTAGCGGGAGACGAGCAGTTCTTC	CASNGLAGDEQFF
TRBV12-3/TRBV12-4	TRBJ2-1	NA	many	TGTGCCAGCAGTTTAGTGGGCTACAATGAGCAGTTCTTC	CASSLVGYNEQFF
TRBV20-1	TRBJ2-4	TRBD1	few	TGCAGTGCTAGGGGACAGGGCCAACTAGCCAAAAACATTCAGTACTTC	CSARGQGQLAKNIQYF
TRBV6-2/TRBV6-3	TRBJ2-7	TRBD2	NA	TGTGCCAGCAGTTCTAGCGGGAGGGCCGCCGAGCAGTACTTC	CASSSSGRAAEQYF
TRBV3-1	TRBJ2-3	NA	NA	TGTGCCAGCAGCCAAGACTCGGTTGCCGCGGCGCAGTATTTT	CASSQDSVAAAQYF
TRBV20-1	TRBJ1-6	NA	NA	TGCAGTGCTATCACCCAGGGGACGTTGTACACCCTCCACTTT	CSAITQGTLYTLHF
TRBV12-3/TRBV12-4	TRBJ2-5	NA	few	TGTGCCAGCAGTTTCCGGACGGATCAAGAGACCCAGTACTTC	CASSFRTDQETQYF
TRBV21-1	TRBJ2-3	NA	few	TGTGCCAGCAGCAAGGCACCCCGAAGTCGCACAGATACGCAGTATTTT	CASSKAPRSRTDTQYF
TRBV24-1	TRBJ1-2	NA	NA	TGTGCCACCAGTGAGTCCGACTATGGCTACACCTTC	CATSESDYGYTF
TRBV5-1	TRBJ2-5	NA	NA	TGCGCCAGCAGATTAACGTCCCAAGAGACCCAGTACTTC	CASRLTSQETQYF
TRBV20-1	TRBJ2-7	NA	few	TGCAGTGCTACATCGGTCTACGAGCAGTACTTC	CSATSVYEQYF
TRBV5-1	TRBJ1-1	NA	few	TGCGCCAGCAGCTTGGATGTCAAGAACACTGAAGCTTTCTTT	CASSLDVKNTEAFF
TRBV5-1	TRBJ1-5	NA	many	TGCGCCAGCAGCTTGGCAGGGAGTGGTCAGCCCCAGCATTTT	CASSLAGSGQPQHF
TRBV12-3/TRBV12-4	TRBJ1-5	NA	many	TGTGCCAGCAGTTTTTTTGGACAGAATAGCAATCAGCCCCAGCATTTT	CASSFFGQNSNQPQHF
TRBV4-2	TRBJ2-1	TRBD2	NA	TGTGCCAGCAGCCGAGAGTGGGGGACTACCCATGAGCAGTTCTTC	CASSREWGTTHEQFF
TRBV9	TRBJ1-2	NA	few	TGTGCCAGCAGCGTACTGGGGTTGCGTATCTCATTC	CASSVLGLRISF
TRBV27	TRBJ2-7	TRBD1	many	TGTGCCAGCAGGGGCTCCACCGGGACAGTCACTAGGGGTAGTTACGAGCAGTACTTC	CASRGSTGTVTRGSYEQYF
TRBV27	TRBJ2-7	NA	NA	TGTGCCACCGGGAGGACAGGGCGGGTAGAATACGAGCAGTACTTC	CATGRTGRVEYEQYF
TRBV7-9	TRBJ2-3	NA	NA	TGTGCCAGCAGCCCCAGGCAGACCCCTAGCACAGATACGCAGTATTTT	CASSPRQTPSTDTQYF
TRBV7-3	TRBJ2-3	TRBD2	NA	TGTGCCAGCAGCTACAACGGGGGGGCTAGTGATACGCAGTATTTT	CASSYNGGASDTQYF
TRBV5-1	TRBJ2-2	NA	NA	TGCGCCAGCAGCCTACGGGAGTCGAACACCGGGGAGCTGTTTTTT	CASSLRESNTGELFF
TRBV12-3/TRBV12-4	TRBJ2-1	TRBD2	many	TGTGCCAGCAGTCCCTTACTAGCGGGGTACAATGAGCAGTTCTTC	CASSPLLAGYNEQFF
TRBV7-9	TRBJ2-1	NA	few	TGTGCCAGCAGCCACCCGTTGGGTGTGCCGTTCTTC	CASSHPLGVPFF